Listed here is a single TCR beta chain. Its antigen is unknown. Base qualities are missing; no much larger clone stands one base away. Between the V and J ends, shortened by 4 bases and 5 bases respectively, the junction contains 10 bases. The CDR3 spans 14 residues, from the cysteine through the phenylalanine. This entry keeps only the CDR3 DNA: 42 bases, framed from base 1. CDR1 SGDLS and CDR2 YYNGEE are derived from the germline V gene. The TCR beta CDR3 regions were amplified from the RNA transcripts. The first round of RT-PCR for the TCR CDR3 was performed with the HTBI primer set and the Qiagen OneStep RT-PCR kit. Libraries were constructed in a second round of multiplex PCR, after which size selection and purification were carried out. Sequencing of the libraries was done on an Illumina HiSeq2000 using paired-end 100 bp reads. The study's own analysis went as follows. Raw data were processed with SOAPnuke, discarding reads with adapters, uncalled bases, mean Phred below 15, or no exact constant-primer or identifier match. COPE v1.2.5 was used to merge high-quality paired reads, and clonotypes were defined as unique nucleotide sequences. MiTCR v1.1 was used to align the clonotypes against IMGT TRBV, TRBD and TRBJ reference segments. The analysis was restricted to V-J combinations with a frequency above 0.0001, which together covered 99.2% of the repertoires. A TCS score was defined as the ratio of F50 (clonal expansion) to E x V (chaos), with BLOSUM62-based TCRdist applied between CDR3 peptides within each V-J. Welch's t-statistics and random forest reduced around 510 V-J features to 10 to 15, which were used in a naive Bayes classifier (R e1071). TCRdb reanalyzed the raw reads on its own, using fastp at Q25 for trimming and MiXCR for clone calling, and kept in-frame beta chains. Merged by CDR3 protein, the rows form single entries marked with the most common genes and DNA. TCRdb, rather than the study authors, made the V and J calls. The sample has about 720,000 distinct CDR3 sequences on record, roughly a sixth of them singletons. The top ten clones comprise over 15% of the sample.

The data belong to a study of T cells in Graves' hyperthyroidism and ophthalmopathy (dated by TCRdb to 2018 to 2020). Regarding the complete study: Peripheral blood was sampled at the time of initial diagnosis, prior to any treatment. Whether ophthalmopathy could be predicted prospectively was tested in an independent validation cohort made up of 18 to 20 hyperthyroidism patients plus 17 patients who later progressed to ophthalmopathy. A discovery cohort of roughly 100 patients, 43 with Graves' ophthalmopathy and 55 to 65 with stable Graves' hyperthyroidism, was used to find distinguishing TCR V-J signatures. For training and testing, the 80 to 100 patients in the discovery cohort were randomly divided in a 7:3 ratio. The paper reports TCR Vbeta CDR3 sequencing of 140 or so peripheral blood samples: 40 or so ophthalmopathy, fewer than 80 hyperthyroidism and around 17 progressor patients. After blood sampling, hyperthyroidism patients were treated with methimazole at a starting dose of 30 mg daily, and ophthalmopathy patients were treated with high-dose intravenous methylprednisolone. In more than 5 Graves' hyperthyroidism patients, the study also compared T-cell repertoires from thyroid tissue with T-cell repertoires from blood.

Hyperthyroidism patients were aged 18 to 65 years and newly diagnosed, with disease duration of less than 2 months. Patients with uncontrolled infections, other autoimmune diseases, pregnancy or lactation were excluded. Diagnoses relied on clinical symptoms, serum thyroxine and TRAb, thyroid ultrasound and orbital computed tomography. For progressor patients, blood was drawn at the first diagnosis of hyperthyroidism, before any ophthalmopathy symptoms had appeared. PBMCs were isolated from about 9.2 ml of fresh peripheral blood by Ficoll-Paque density gradient centrifugation. Progressor patients were first diagnosed with Graves' hyperthyroidism and then developed ophthalmopathy during follow-up. Total RNA was extracted using Trizol reagent, and RNA quality was assessed on an Agilent 2100 Bioanalyzer. Summary of the overall study and its limitations: Most expanded thyroid clonotypes (frequency above 0.001) were also detected in blood, suggesting blood repertoires may reflect thyroid immune responses. During validation, the model predicted progression to ophthalmopathy a median of about 5.9 months ahead of onset, with almost 71% sensitivity and 72% to 80% specificity. Ophthalmopathy was separated from stable hyperthyroidism by a 13 V-J signature model, with approximately 86% sensitivity and roughly 81% specificity obtained in cross-validation and 80%/75% obtained in testing. No statistical method was used to fix the sample size in advance, and group allocation was not hidden from the investigators.

The rearrangement combines TRBV9 with TRBJ1-6, with the D gene too uncertain to name. The receptor was isolated from a woman aged 50 to 65 with Graves' hyperthyroidism that later progressed to Graves' ophthalmopathy. The material sequenced was blood. The CDR3 has the sequence CASSPGLDNSPLHF. The nucleotides read TGTGCCAGCAGCCCCGGCCTCGATAATTCACCCCTCCACTTT.